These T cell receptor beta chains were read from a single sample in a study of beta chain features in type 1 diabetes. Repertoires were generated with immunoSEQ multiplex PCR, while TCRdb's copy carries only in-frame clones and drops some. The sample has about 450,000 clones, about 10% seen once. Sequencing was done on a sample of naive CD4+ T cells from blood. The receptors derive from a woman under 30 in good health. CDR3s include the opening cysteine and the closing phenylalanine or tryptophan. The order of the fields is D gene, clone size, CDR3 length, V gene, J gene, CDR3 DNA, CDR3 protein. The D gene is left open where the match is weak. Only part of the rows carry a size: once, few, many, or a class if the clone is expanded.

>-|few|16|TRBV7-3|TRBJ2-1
TGTGCCAGCAGCTTAATAGGAGGTAGCTCCTACAATGAGCAGTTCTTC
CASSLIGGSSYNEQFF
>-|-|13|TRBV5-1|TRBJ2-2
TGCGCCAGCAGCTTGACCACAGGGTGGGAGCTGTTTTTT
CASSLTTGWELFF
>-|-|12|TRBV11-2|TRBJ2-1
TGTGCCAGCAGCACATCCTACAATGAGCAGTTCTTC
CASSTSYNEQFF
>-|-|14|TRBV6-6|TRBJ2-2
TGTGCCAGCAGTTACTCGCCAGGGCTGGGGGAGCTGTTTTTT
CASSYSPGLGELFF
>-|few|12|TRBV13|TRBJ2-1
TGTGCCAGCAGCTTCGTTAAGGGGGAGCAGTTCTTC
CASSFVKGEQFF
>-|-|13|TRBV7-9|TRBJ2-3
TGTGCCAGCCCGGAGGGGGTGGAAGATACGCAGTATTTT
CASPEGVEDTQYF
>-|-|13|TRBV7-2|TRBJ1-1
TGTGCCAGCAGCTTAGCGATGAACACTGAAGCTTTCTTT
CASSLAMNTEAFF
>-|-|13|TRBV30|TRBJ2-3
TGTGCCTGTAGTTCTGTGGCGAGGGATACGCAGTATTTT
CACSSVARDTQYF
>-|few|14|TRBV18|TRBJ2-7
TGTGCCAGCTCACCACCGGTCTTTGGGGCCGAGCAGTACTTC
CASSPPVFGAEQYF
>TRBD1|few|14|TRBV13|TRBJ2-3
TGTGCCAGCAGCTTATGGACAGGGCTGAATACGCAGTATTTT
CASSLWTGLNTQYF
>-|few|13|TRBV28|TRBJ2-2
TGTGCCAGCAGTCCACACGGCACCGGGGAGCTGTTTTTT
CASSPHGTGELFF
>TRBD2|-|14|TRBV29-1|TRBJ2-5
TGCAGCGTCCCTAGCGGGTGGACGCCAGAGACCCAGTACTTC
CSVPSGWTPETQYF
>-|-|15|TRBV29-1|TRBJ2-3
TGCAGCGGGTACTCTGACCCGAAAGGGGCAGATACGCAGTATTTT
CSGYSDPKGADTQYF
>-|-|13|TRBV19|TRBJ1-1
TGTGCCAGTAGGACACGATCGGGCACTGAAGCTTTCTTT
CASRTRSGTEAFF
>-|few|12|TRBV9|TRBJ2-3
TGTGCCAGCAGCGCGAACCTCGGTACGCAGTATTTT
CASSANLGTQYF
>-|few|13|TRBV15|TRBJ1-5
TGTGCCACCAGCGTAACGAGGAATCAGCCCCAGCATTTT
CATSVTRNQPQHF
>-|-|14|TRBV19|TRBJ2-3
TGTGCCAGTAGTACCCCCGGGGGAGAGTATACGCAGTATTTT
CASSTPGGEYTQYF
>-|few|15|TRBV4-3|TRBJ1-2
TGCGCCAGCAGCCAAGATCATGCGGCTAACTATGGCTACACCTTC
CASSQDHAANYGYTF
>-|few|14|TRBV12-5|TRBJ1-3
TGTGCTAGTGGTTTAAGAGGGACTGGAAACACCATATATTTT
CASGLRGTGNTIYF
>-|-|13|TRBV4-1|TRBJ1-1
TGCGCCAGCAGCCGTCTCCTGAACACTGAAGCTTTCTTT
CASSRLLNTEAFF
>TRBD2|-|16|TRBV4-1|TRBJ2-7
TGCGCCAGCAGCCAAAAAACTAGCGGGAGAGCTTACGAGCAGTACTTC
CASSQKTSGRAYEQYF
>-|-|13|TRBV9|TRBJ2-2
TGTGCCAGCAGCTCCATACGGACCGGGGAGCTGTTTTTT
CASSSIRTGELFF
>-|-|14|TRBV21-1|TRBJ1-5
TGTGCCAGCAGCAAAGGGAAGGGTCGACAGCCCCAGCATTTT
CASSKGKGRQPQHF
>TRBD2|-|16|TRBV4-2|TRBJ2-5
TGTGCCAGCAGCCATTCGACTAGCGGGGGTCAAGAGACCCAGTACTTC
CASSHSTSGGQETQYF